These 10 T cell receptor beta chains came from one sample sequenced in a study of blood T cell repertoires in COVID-19. Assay: immunoSEQ multiplex PCR; the TCRdb copy retains only in-frame clones and omits some. The sample records about 39,000 clones, roughly 80% being singletons. The sequenced sample consisted of peripheral blood. All receptors come from a man in his sixties in a cohort sampled during active COVID-19.

The gene calls are TRBV5-1 and TRBJ2-2, with D unclear. Per germline, CDR1 SGHRS and CDR2 YFSETQ. Trimming left V 1 base short and J 4 bases short, with 20 bases between. CDR3 length equals 18 residues. The CDR3 reads CASSLIVGSRPGTGELFF. CDR3 DNA sequence: TGCGCCAGCAGCTTGATTGTTGGTTCACGGCCGGGCACCGGGGAGCTGTTTTTT.

This chain joins TRBV7-8 and TRBJ2-7, with TRBD2 matching 7 bases. The CDR3 spans 14 residues. V lost 1 base and J lost 6; bases outside the gene matches: 6. Germline lookup yields CDR1 SGHVS and CDR2 FQNEAQ. Here the CDR3 reads CASSLGGEGSEQYF. Written as DNA, the CDR3 is TGTGCCAGCAGCTTAGGGGGGGAGGGATCCGAGCAGTACTTC.

The chain recombines TRBV24-1 with TRBJ2-2; TRBD1 matches at 12 bases. The CDR3 sequence is 18 residues long. Germline CDR1 and CDR2: KGHDR and SFDVKD. The J segment lost 0 bases and the V segment lost 3 bases, leaving 4 bases of the junction unmatched. CDR3 protein: CATSDAGTGGPNTGELFF. In DNA, the CDR3 is TGTGCCACCAGTGATGCCGGGACAGGGGGCCCGAACACCGGGGAGCTGTTTTTT.

The chain recombines TRBV3-1 (or the pseudogene TRBV3-2) with TRBJ1-1; D is ambiguous. Germline V gene lookup returns CDR1 LGHDT and CDR2 YNNKEL (reference sequence). This CDR3 spans 14 amino acids. V lost 1 base and J lost 0, with 6 bases in between. The CDR3: CASSQGEVNTEAFF. DNA of the CDR3: TGTGCCAGCAGCCAAGGGGAGGTGAACACTGAAGCTTTCTTT.

In nucleotides, the CDR3 is TGTGCCAGCAGTATACTAGGACAGGGGAGAGAAAAACTGTTTTTT. Translation gives CASSILGQGREKLFF. V gene TRBV7-2 combines with J gene TRBJ1-4, with TRBD1 matching 9 bases. The CDR3 length is 15 residues. Germline CDR1 and CDR2: SGHTA and FQGNSA. After removal of 6 bases from V and 8 bases from J, the junction contained 10 bases not matched to a gene. Supplemented by reference TRBV7-2 and TRBJ1-4, the full variable domain reads GAGVSQSPSNKVTEKGKDVELRCDPISGHTALYWYRQSLGQGLEFLIYFQGNSAPDKSGLPSDRFSAERTGGSVSTLTIQRTQQEDSAVYLCASSILGQGREKLFFGSGTQLSVL.

CDR3 region: CAWSVVRNDEQFF. DNA for the CDR3: TGTGCCTGGAGTGTAGTGCGGAACGATGAGCAGTTCTTC. This chain uses TRBV30 with TRBJ2-1; D not certain. CDR1 and CDR2 from the germline V gene are GTSNPN and SVGIG (reference sequence). The length of the CDR3 is 13 residues. Trimming shortened V by 0 bases and J by 8 bases, and 11 bases separated the two germline ends.

The DNA for the CDR3 is TGTGCCAGTAGTTTAGCCGGGGGGAAAAATGAAAAACTGTTTTTT. Protein sequence: CASSLAGGKNEKLFF. V and J are TRBV19 and TRBJ1-4; weak D call: TRBD1 (5 bases). V was shortened by 5 bases and J by 5 bases, with 15 bases between the two germline ends. CDR1 is LNHDA and CDR2 is SQIVND in the germline V gene (reference sequence). The CDR3 covers 15 residues.

The CDR3 sequence: CASSSYGGSRSPLHF. In DNA, the CDR3 is TGTGCCAGCAGTTCCTACGGGGGTAGTCGATCACCCCTCCACTTT. This sequence joins TRBV6-5 and TRBJ1-6; weak D call: TRBD1 (5 bases). The V gene's germline CDR1 is MNHEY and CDR2 SVGAGI. V was trimmed by 4 bases and J by 10 bases, leaving 17 bases between them. CDR3 size: 15 residues.

This clone was recorded once. The gene calls are TRBV10-3 and TRBJ2-1, with 7 bases matching TRBD2. This CDR3 region has 12 residues. V dropped 8 bases and J dropped 12; count of bases not matched to a gene: 10. Germline V CDR1 and CDR2: ENHRY, SYGVKD. The CDR3 region has the DNA TGTGCCATCGGGGGGGTAGGAGGGCGGCAGTTCTTC. Its translation is CAIGGVGGRQFF.

This chain links TRBV28 with TRBJ1-2; 7 bases align to TRBD1. Per the germline V gene, CDR1 is MDHEN and CDR2 is SYDVKM. The CDR3 spans 14 residues. Trimming cost V 5 bases and J 8 bases; bases outside gene matches: 11. The CDR3 is CASSGLDYRGGYTF. The CDR3, as DNA: TGTGCCAGCAGTGGGCTGGACTACAGGGGCGGCTACACCTTC.